This T cell receptor beta chain stems from a study of blood T cell repertoires in COVID-19. CDR1 and CDR2 from the germline V gene are LNHDA and SQIVND (reference sequence). The V and J ends lost 5 bases and 1 base respectively, with 5 bases between them. This CDR3 comprises 12 residues. Original data processing: From reference gene primer amplification, estimates of nucleated cell counts were derived. This table comes from immunoSEQ multiplex PCR, and its TCRdb copy is limited to in-frame clones, with some not included. The V and J calls and clone size are taken from that table; D and trimming were inferred from the DNA. Here the sample spans fewer than 400,000 clones, about 92% being singletons. Ages ranged from roughly 18 to 100 years, with residence in about 24 US areas. Recovered status in Cohort 3 required two negative PCRs, clearance, or symptom resolution.

The rearrangement joins TRBV19 to TRBJ1-1, with D uncertain. The sample consisted of PBMCs or T cells enriched from blood (not recorded which). The sequence came from a woman younger than 45 who had recovered from COVID-19. CDR3 in amino acids: CASSFGNTEAFF. CDR3 nucleotide sequence: TGTGCCAGTAGTTTCGGGAACACTGAAGCTTTCTTT. Using reference TRBV19 and TRBJ1-1 for the parts outside the CDR3, the full variable domain is DGGITQSPKYLFRKEGQNVTLSCEQNLNHDAMYWYRQDPGQGLRLIYYSQIVNDFQKGDIAEGYSVSREKKESFPLTVTSAQKNPTAFYLCASSFGNTEAFFGQGTRLTVV.